This is a list of T cell receptor beta chains from one sample in a study of T cells in Graves' hyperthyroidism and ophthalmopathy. TCRdb reanalysed the multiplex PCR reads using MiXCR and keeps one entry per CDR3 protein. The data hold about 600,000 distinct CDR3 sequences, with roughly 15% observed a single time. Sequenced: blood. The receptor set was obtained from a woman aged 40 to 50 with Graves' ophthalmopathy. Each CDR3 is given with its conserved first and last residue. A D gene is named only where the DNA matches it firmly. For some rows the clone size is stated as once, few or many, or as a class when expanded; others skip it.

v_gene	abundance	j_gene	d_gene	CDR3nt	CDR3aa
TRBV3-1	few	TRBJ1-6	TRBD1	TGTGCCAGCAGCTTTCGGACAGGGGATAATTCACCCCTCCACTTT	CASSFRTGDNSPLHF
TRBV6-1	few	TRBJ1-5	-	TGTGCCAGCAAAGGGGCAGGGGATCAGCCCCAGCATTTT	CASKGAGDQPQHF
TRBV20-1	-	TRBJ2-7	TRBD1	TGCAGTGCTAGATACAGGGGAACCTACGAGCAGTACTTC	CSARYRGTYEQYF
TRBV12-3/TRBV12-4	many	TRBJ2-7	-	TGTGCCAGCAGTTTCACCGACTACGGAGGTTACGAGCAGTACTTC	CASSFTDYGGYEQYF
TRBV5-6	-	TRBJ1-3	-	TGTGCCAGCAGCCCACTACCGACAGGCTCTGGAAACACCATATATTTT	CASSPLPTGSGNTIYF
TRBV20-1	many	TRBJ2-1	TRBD2	TGCAGTGCCGGGACTAGCGGGGGGGCTATAAGGAATGAGCAGTTCTTC	CSAGTSGGAIRNEQFF
TRBV20-1	many	TRBJ1-1	-	TGCAGTGCACGACTCGATGGGGGGAACACTGAAGCTTTCTTT	CSARLDGGNTEAFF
TRBV7-9	-	TRBJ2-7	-	TGTGCCAGCAGCATTAGCGGAACCTACGAGCAGCACTTC	CASSISGTYEQHF
TRBV12-3/TRBV12-4	-	TRBJ2-2	TRBD2	TGTGCCAGCAGCGGACTAGCGGGAGGGCCGTCCGGGGAGCTGTTTTTT	CASSGLAGGPSGELFF
TRBV20-1	many	TRBJ2-1	TRBD2	TGCAGTGCTAGAGATTTAGCGGGAGGGTATGAGCAGTTCTTC	CSARDLAGGYEQFF
TRBV30	many	TRBJ1-3	-	TGTGCCTGGAGTCTTTCAACCTCTGGAAACACCATATATTTT	CAWSLSTSGNTIYF
TRBV20-1	-	TRBJ1-2	-	TGCAGTGCTAGCTCACAGGGACCGGAGGGTTATGGCTACACCTTC	CSASSQGPEGYGYTF
TRBV5-1	few	TRBJ2-5	-	TGCGCCAGCAGCGATAGCCCAGGGGGGGAGACCCAGTACTTC	CASSDSPGGETQYF
TRBV28	few	TRBJ2-5	-	TGTGCCAGCAGTTTACAGAGTTGGGAGACCCAGTACTTC	CASSLQSWETQYF
TRBV30	many	TRBJ2-1	-	TGTGCCTGGGGCTCTGGGGGAAATGAGCAGTTCTTC	CAWGSGGNEQFF
TRBV29-1	few	TRBJ1-5	-	TGCAGCGCATCCGGGACAAACAATCAGCCCCAGCATTTT	CSASGTNNQPQHF
TRBV7-9	many	TRBJ2-3	-	TGTGCCAGCGGCAAGGCCCCGGGTTTTGGATACGATACGCAGTATTTT	CASGKAPGFGYDTQYF
TRBV5-1	few	TRBJ1-4	-	TGCGCCAGCAGCTTCAGGGATCCAAAGGAGAATGAAAAACTGTTTTTT	CASSFRDPKENEKLFF
TRBV2	-	TRBJ2-2	-	TGTACCAGCAGTGATGGCAGGGTTCAGTTCGGGGAGCTGTTTTTT	CTSSDGRVQFGELFF
TRBV20-1	-	TRBJ2-1	TRBD2	TGCAGTGCTAAGCGGGGGGGTAAGCCTTACAATGAGCAGTTCTTC	CSAKRGGKPYNEQFF
TRBV6-1	-	TRBJ2-4	TRBD1	TGTGCCAGCAGCTTAAACAGGGGAACCAAAAACATTCAGTACTTC	CASSLNRGTKNIQYF
TRBV7-3	many	TRBJ2-3	-	TGTGCCAGCAGCCCCGCGGGTCCAGATACGCAGTATTTT	CASSPAGPDTQYF
TRBV28	many	TRBJ2-1	-	TGTGCCAGCATAACCGGGGCAGGGGCCTACAATGAGCAGTTCTTC	CASITGAGAYNEQFF
TRBV6-5	many	TRBJ2-7	-	TGTGCCAGCAGTTACTCAGGGACGGGGACCTACGAGCAGTACTTC	CASSYSGTGTYEQYF
TRBV11-2	many	TRBJ2-1	TRBD2	TGTGCCAGCAGCCGTGGGCGGGAGGGCTACAATGAGCAGTTCTTC	CASSRGREGYNEQFF
TRBV29-1	few	TRBJ1-1	-	TGCAGCGTTGAACTTCAGGGACACACTGAAGCTTTCTTT	CSVELQGHTEAFF
TRBV5-1	many	TRBJ2-7	-	TGCGCCAGCAGCTTGGAGTGGAATAACTACGAGCAGTACTTC	CASSLEWNNYEQYF
TRBV6-2/TRBV6-3	few	TRBJ2-6	TRBD2	TGTGCCAGCAGTCCGGGGGGTTGGGGCTCTGGGGCCAACGTCCTGACTTTC	CASSPGGWGSGANVLTF
TRBV2	-	TRBJ1-5	TRBD1	TGTGCCAGCCGCCGACAGGGGGCGAGCAATCAGCCCCAGCATTTT	CASRRQGASNQPQHF
TRBV7-8	few	TRBJ2-1	TRBD1	TGTGCCAGCAGCCCCGCGGGGACAGGGCGGAATGAGCAGTTCTTC	CASSPAGTGRNEQFF
TRBV12-3/TRBV12-4	-	TRBJ1-5	-	TGTGCCAGCAGATCGGGTGAAAGCAATCAGCCCCAGCATTTT	CASRSGESNQPQHF
TRBV2	many	TRBJ1-2	-	TGTGCCAGCAGTGAAGGTTGGGGCTATGGCTACACCTTC	CASSEGWGYGYTF
TRBV6-2/TRBV6-3	once	TRBJ1-1	-	TGTGCCAGCAGTTACGGTTGGGGGGACTACACTGAAGCTTTCTTT	CASSYGWGDYTEAFF
TRBV6-2/TRBV6-3	-	TRBJ2-1	-	TGTGCCAGCAAAACTAATGAGCGGGCCCACAATGAGCAGTTCTTC	CASKTNERAHNEQFF
TRBV4-1	-	TRBJ1-5	-	TGCGCCAGCAGCCAAGAGCCACGGACAGTAGTCAATCAGCCCCAGCATTTT	CASSQEPRTVVNQPQHF
TRBV12-3/TRBV12-4	many	TRBJ2-7	-	TGTGCCAGCAGGGGTCCCGCCGGGGTCGAGCAGTACTTC	CASRGPAGVEQYF
TRBV30	many	TRBJ2-5	-	TGTGCGGGCCGCAGGGGCGAGACCCAGTACTTC	CAGRRGETQYF
TRBV20-1	-	TRBJ2-3	TRBD2	TGCAGTGTTCGTGGGCTAGCGGGACTAGATACGCAGTATTTT	CSVRGLAGLDTQYF
TRBV11-2	many	TRBJ1-2	-	TGTGCCAGCAGCTTTGACACTAACTATGGCTACACCTTC	CASSFDTNYGYTF
TRBV6-1	few	TRBJ2-5	-	TGTGCCAGCACTTCAGCAGGCAGAGAGACCCAGTACTTC	CASTSAGRETQYF
TRBV6-1	-	TRBJ1-6	-	TGTGCCAGCAGTGAAATTTCTCATCGGATCTCCTATAATTCACCCCTCCACTTT	CASSEISHRISYNSPLHF
TRBV7-2	many	TRBJ2-2	-	TGTGCCAGCAGCTTAATGTTCGGGACAAACACCGGGGAGCTGTTTTTT	CASSLMFGTNTGELFF
TRBV29-1	many	TRBJ1-1	-	TGCAGCGTTGCGACAGGAGGGAACACTGAAGCTTTCTTT	CSVATGGNTEAFF
TRBV7-2	many	TRBJ2-3	TRBD1	TGTGCCAGCAGCATTGGACAGGCCCGAGCAGATACGCAGTATTTT	CASSIGQARADTQYF
TRBV11-3	many	TRBJ2-3	TRBD2	TGTGCCAGCAGCTTAGGGACTAGCGGATCCACAGATACGCAGTATTTT	CASSLGTSGSTDTQYF
TRBV6-2/TRBV6-3	once	TRBJ1-3	-	TGTGCCAGCAGTTACTCGAGCGGGGTATCAGGAAACACCATATATTTT	CASSYSSGVSGNTIYF
TRBV3-1	many	TRBJ2-1	-	TGTGCCAGCAGCCAACGGGGGGCGGCCTACAATGAGCAGTTCTTC	CASSQRGAAYNEQFF
TRBV6-1	many	TRBJ2-5	-	TGTGCCAGCAGTTTAGGGGGGCGCGGGGAGACCCAGTACTTC	CASSLGGRGETQYF
TRBV11-2	-	TRBJ2-5	-	TGTGCCAGCAGCCGACTTAGCTCGGAGACCCAGTACTTC	CASSRLSSETQYF